These 30 T cell receptor beta chains were sequenced from one sample in a study of blood T cells in healthy people across ages. Together with a sample-barcoded 5' primer, a J-beta primer mix was included in a second PCR lasting about 7 to 11 cycles. TCRdb passed the 5' RACE reads through MiXCR, listing each CDR3 protein once. This table holds around 820,000 distinct CDR3 sequences, 20% to 25% found once. This sample was also put to use in a study of T cells of mothers and their children.

The source material was blood. The receptors were sampled from a boy between 10 and 17 years old in good health.

This chain links TRBV6-2 or TRBV6-3 with TRBJ2-3; no clear D gene. CDR1 is MNHEY and CDR2 is SVGEGT in the germline V gene. This CDR3 comprises 13 residues. The ends were cut back, 2 bases at V and 3 bases at J, with 6 bases in the middle. CDR3: CASSYAVTDTQYF. CDR3 bases: TGTGCCAGCAGTTACGCGGTGACAGATACGCAGTATTTT.

The chain recombines TRBV29-1 with TRBJ1-5; D may be TRBD1 (6 bases). V was cut by 6 bases and J by 0 bases, with 18 bases left in between. The germline V gene encodes CDR1 SQVTM and CDR2 ANQGSEA. The CDR3 has 16 residues. The CDR3 coding sequence is TGCAGCGTACTCATGACAGGAGACTATAGCAATCAGCCCCAGCATTTT. This gives the protein CSVLMTGDYSNQPQHF.

The gene calls are TRBV6-5 and TRBJ2-7; D not certain. Trimming removed 6 bases at V and 3 bases at J, with 12 bases between. This CDR3 contains 13 residues. CDR1 and CDR2 from the germline V gene are MNHEY and SVGAGI. Here the CDR3 reads CASRTRTDYEQYF. CDR3 DNA sequence: TGTGCCAGCAGGACCAGGACGGACTACGAGCAGTACTTC.

This clonotype has just a few counts. V and J are TRBV19 and TRBJ2-5; D is uncertain. Matching the DNA end better, TRBJ2-1 makes the J call doubtful. Germline V gives CDR1 LNHDA, CDR2 SQIVND (reference sequence). This CDR3 is 13 amino acids long. The CDR3 DNA reads TGTGCCAGTAGTATCATTGGGGTGAGCGAGCAGTTCTTC. It encodes CASSIIGVSEQFF.

This clonotype was picked up a small number of times. This chain connects TRBV6-5 to TRBJ2-5; 7 positions agree with TRBD2. The J call may be in error: the DNA end matches TRBJ2-1 better. Germline loops: CDR1 MNHEY, CDR2 SVGAGI. There are 15 residues in the CDR3. The CDR3 sequence is CASSYVAGEKNEQFF. DNA for the CDR3: TGTGCCAGCAGTTACGTGGCGGGAGAGAAGAATGAGCAGTTCTTC.

This chain joins TRBV29-1 and TRBJ1-4, with no clear D. V lost 1 base and J 8 bases, leaving 11 bases between the germline ends. CDR1 and CDR2 (germline): SQVTM, ANQGSEA. CDR3 length equals 13 residues. The chain's CDR3 is CSVEGTSREKLFF. For the CDR3, the DNA is TGCAGCGTTGAAGGGACTTCTAGGGAAAAACTGTTTTTT.

This clonotype was seen only a few times. V and J are TRBV5-1 and TRBJ2-2; 9 bases align to TRBD2. The V segment lost 4 bases and the J segment 7 bases; nucleotides outside the gene matches: 11. Germline values: CDR1 SGHRS, CDR2 YFSETQ. This CDR3 spans 16 amino acids. CDR3 protein: CASSGKASGTGGELFF. The CDR3 DNA sequence: TGCGCCAGCAGCGGGAAGGCTAGCGGGACCGGCGGGGAGCTGTTTTTT.

This clonotype came up a few times. The junction shows a germline mismatch at one end, possibly a read error. The gene calls are TRBV9 and TRBJ1-1; the D gene is possibly TRBD1 (6 bases). The CDR3 covers 15 residues. The germline CDR1 and CDR2 sequences are SGDLS and YYNGEE. This CDR3 reads CASSVVDSLNTEVFF. In nucleotides, the CDR3 is TGTGCCAGCAGCGTAGTGGACAGCTTGAACACTGAAGTTTTCTTT. Full variable domain (rest looked up from reference TRBV9 and TRBJ1-1): DSGVTQTPKHLITATGQRVTLRCSPRSGDLSVYWYQQSLDQGLQFLIQYYNGEERAKGNILERFSAQQFPDLHSELNLSSLELGDSALYFCASSVVDSLNTEVFFGQGTRLTVV.

There are a few counts of this clonotype. DNA for the CDR3: TGTGCCAGCAGCTCCTGGAAAGGTAGAGAGACCCAGTACTTC. Its protein product is CASSSWKGRETQYF. V is TRBV14 and J is TRBJ2-5; D is uncertain. The germline gives CDR1 SGHDN, CDR2 FVKESK. With 5 bases removed from V and 4 bases from J, the gap between germline ends came to 14 bases. There are 14 residues in the CDR3.

The chain links TRBV5-6 to TRBJ2-3; D possibly uses TRBD1 or TRBD2 (5 bases each). The CDR3 spans 14 residues. CDR1 is SGHDT and CDR2 is YYEEEE in the germline V gene. Trimming stripped 2 bases from V and 2 bases from J, with 9 bases between. The CDR3 DNA is TGTGCCAGCAGCTTTCCCGGGGCCACAGATACGCAGTATTTT. Amino acids: CASSFPGATDTQYF.

This clonotype was observed a handful of times. V is TRBV6-6 and J is TRBJ1-5; no clear D gene. V lost 1 base, J lost 3 bases, and 13 bases lay in between. The CDR3 runs to 16 residues. In germline, CDR1 is MNHNY, CDR2 SVGAGI (reference sequence). In DNA, the CDR3 is TGTGCCAGCAGTTACTTGGCAGTTTCGGACAATCAGCCCCAGCATTTT. Amino acids: CASSYLAVSDNQPQHF.

In its sample, this clonotype was seen a few times. The J gene is TRBJ2-7, the V gene TRBV20-1, with D possibly being TRBD1 (5 bases). The ends were cut back, 8 bases at V and 6 bases at J, with 14 bases in the middle. The germline CDR1 and CDR2 sequences are DFQATT and SNEGSKA (reference sequence). The CDR3 loop spans 11 amino acids. CDR3 sequence: CSRQRRGEQYF. The CDR3 DNA sequence: TGCAGTAGACAGCGAAGGGGCGAGCAGTACTTC.

This clonotype was recorded a few times. The CDR3 nucleotides are TGTGCCAGCAGCCGTCGGGGTGGTTTGGCGGCAGATACGCAGTATTTT. This gives the protein CASSRRGGLAADTQYF. V gene TRBV7-9 combines with J gene TRBJ2-3, with a tentative D call TRBD2 (5 bases). This CDR3 region has 16 residues. Trimming cost V 5 bases and J 4 bases, with 19 bases left between them. CDR1 is SEHNR, CDR2 FQNEAQ, per germline (reference sequence).

This clonotype appeared a few times. The chain recombines TRBV20-1 with TRBJ2-2, with 8 bases fitting TRBD2. CDR3 size: 15 residues. V gave up 3 bases and J gave up 4 bases; unmatched junction bases: 7. Looked up from germline, CDR1 is DFQATT and CDR2 is SNEGSKA (reference sequence). The CDR3 loop is CSARGRGRPTGELFF. CDR3 sequence (DNA): TGCAGTGCTAGGGGTCGCGGGAGGCCCACCGGGGAGCTGTTTTTT.

The rearrangement links TRBV12-3 or TRBV12-4 to TRBJ1-3; unclear D gene. Trimming stripped 5 bases from V and 0 bases from J, with 11 bases between. The CDR3 is made up of 15 amino acids. CDR3 sequence reads: CASSPDWISGNTIYF. In DNA form, the CDR3 reads TGTGCCAGCAGTCCCGACTGGATCTCTGGAAACACCATATATTTT.

There are a few counts of this clonotype. V and J are TRBV7-9 and TRBJ2-1; TRBD2 agrees at 15 bases. Trimming at V came to 8 bases and at J to 8 bases, leaving 10 bases not matched to a gene. The CDR3 length is 16 residues. CDR1 is SEHNR, CDR2 FQNEAQ, per germline (reference sequence). CDR3 in amino acids: CASSGTSGRIVDEQFF. CDR3 sequence (DNA): TGTGCCAGCTCCGGGACTAGCGGGAGGATAGTTGATGAGCAGTTCTTC. The whole variable domain, remainder taken from reference TRBV7-9 and TRBJ2-1, is DTGVSQNPRHKITKRGQNVTFRCDPISEHNRLYWYRQTLGQGPEFLTYFQNEAQLEKSRLLSDRFSAERPKGSFSTLEIQRTEQGDSAMYLCASSGTSGRIVDEQFFGPGTRLTVL.

This clonotype was seen a few times. The V gene is TRBV29-1, the J gene TRBJ1-2, with 7 positions matching TRBD1. The trim removed 4 bases at V and 8 bases at J, leaving 10 bases unmatched. This CDR3 has 13 residues. Germline CDR1 SQVTM, CDR2 ANQGSEA. The CDR3 DNA follows: TGCAGCGTTGTTCAGGCCAGGGGGGGAGGCTACACCTTC. Translation: CSVVQARGGGYTF. Supplemented by reference TRBV29-1 and TRBJ1-2, the full variable domain reads SAVISQKPSRDICQRGTSLTIQCQVDSQVTMMFWYRQQPGQSLTLIATANQGSEATYESGFVIDKFPISRPNLTFSTLTVSNMSPEDSSIYLCSVVQARGGGYTFGSGTRLTVV.

This clonotype came up a few times. V usage is TRBV28 and J usage is TRBJ2-7; D may be TRBD2 (5 bases). The CDR3 sequence is 15 residues long. The V and J ends lost 7 bases and 4 bases respectively, with 20 bases between them. CDR1 and CDR2 (germline): MDHEN, SYDVKM. The DNA for the CDR3 is TGTGCCAGCACCGCCTGGAGGCCTGGGCGTTACGAGCAGTACTTC. This gives the protein CASTAWRPGRYEQYF.

The V gene is TRBV4-2, the J gene TRBJ2-3, with D perhaps TRBD2 (6 bases). Germline-derived CDR1 and CDR2 are LGHNA and YNFKEQ. V lost 1 base and J 2 bases, leaving 13 bases between the germline ends. This CDR3 is 16 amino acids long. The CDR3 region is CASSQGARDFTDTQYF. For the CDR3, the DNA is TGTGCCAGCAGCCAAGGCGCCAGGGACTTCACAGATACGCAGTATTTT.

The chain joins TRBV14 to TRBJ2-5; TRBD1 matches at 9 bases. The CDR3 runs 15 residues. Germline values: CDR1 SGHDN, CDR2 FVKESK. V was clipped by 5 bases and J by 5 bases; unmatched bases: 9. The CDR3 nucleotides read TGTGCCAGCAGCGAATTACAGGGGGCTGATGAGACCCAGTACTTC. This sequence encodes CASSELQGADETQYF.

The V and J genes are TRBV10-3 and TRBJ2-5; D gene unclear. The end of the DNA aligns better with TRBJ2-7, so the J call may be wrong. The CDR3 is 13 amino acids. Germline CDR1 ENHRY, CDR2 SYGVKD. The CDR3 sequence: CAINPGSSYEQYF. In DNA form, the CDR3 reads TGTGCCATCAACCCTGGCAGCTCCTACGAGCAGTACTTC.

This chain joins TRBV25-1 and TRBJ2-5; 7 nucleotides align to TRBD1. Germline values: CDR1 MGHDK, CDR2 SYGVNS. This CDR3 comprises 14 residues. The ends lost 5 bases at V and 4 bases at J; junction bases unmatched: 7. CDR3 nucleotides: TGTGCCAGCAGTTCCCTAGGGGGCGCAGAGACCCAGTACTTC. It encodes CASSSLGGAETQYF.

CDR3: CASSPAPLAGRETQYF. DNA of the CDR3: TGTGCCAGCTCACCAGCCCCACTAGCGGGAAGGGAGACCCAGTACTTC. The V gene is TRBV18, the J gene TRBJ2-5; 10 positions agree with TRBD2. The CDR3 is made up of 16 amino acids. The junction had 8 bases not matched to a gene; V was cut back by 2 bases and J by 5 bases. Germline V gives CDR1 KGHSH, CDR2 LQKENI.

The J gene is TRBJ2-5, the V gene TRBV19, with 13 bases matching TRBD2. The J segment lost 5 bases and the V segment lost 7 bases, leaving 7 bases of the junction unmatched. The CDR3 is 15 amino acids. Germline assignment: CDR1 LNHDA and CDR2 SQIVND (reference sequence). In DNA, the CDR3 is TGTGCCAGTAAATCCGGGACTAGCGGGAAGGAGACCCAGTACTTC. As protein: CASKSGTSGKETQYF.

This clonotype was picked up many times. The chain is built from TRBV7-2 and TRBJ2-7; a possible D gene is TRBD2 (6 bases). This CDR3 has 16 residues. V was cut by 2 bases and J by 3 bases, with 17 bases left in between. The germline gives CDR1 SGHTA, CDR2 FQGNSA. The CDR3 sequence is CASSLFPKRAVYEQYF. The CDR3 DNA sequence: TGTGCCAGCAGCTTATTTCCCAAGCGGGCGGTCTACGAGCAGTACTTC.

The rearrangement links TRBV19 to TRBJ1-2, with a tentative D call TRBD1 (5 bases). Trimming left V 1 base short and J 5 bases short, with 11 bases between. Germline V gene sequence: CDR1 LNHDA, CDR2 SQIVND (reference sequence). This CDR3 has 14 amino acids. The CDR3 sequence: CASSIAGTVYGYTF. The CDR3 region has the DNA TGTGCCAGTAGTATAGCCGGGACCGTATATGGCTACACCTTC.

The table lists this clonotype with a few counts. This chain links TRBV10-3 with TRBJ1-5, with D tentatively TRBD1 (6 bases). Germline CDR1 is ENHRY and CDR2 is SYGVKD. V dropped 11 bases and J dropped 3 bases, with 20 bases sitting between them. This CDR3 has 15 residues. For the CDR3, the DNA is TGTGCCTCCCGATTGGATGGGGGCGACAATCAGCCCCAGCATTTT. Its translation is CASRLDGGDNQPQHF.

V gene TRBV12-3 or TRBV12-4 combines with J gene TRBJ1-1; D is unclear. The CDR3 extends over 12 amino acids. Between the trimmed V and J ends, which lost 7 bases and 7 bases, there was a span of 13 bases. The CDR3 bases are TGTGCCAGCATAAGGACCATCAATGAAGCTTTCTTT. This codes for CASIRTINEAFF.

This clonotype was observed a few times. The V gene is TRBV28, the J gene TRBJ2-5; possible D gene TRBD1, 5 bases. Matching the DNA end better, TRBJ2-7 makes the J call doubtful. The CDR3 is 16 amino acids. CDR1 is MDHEN, CDR2 SYDVKM, per germline. The chain's CDR3 is CASSPPQGASVYEQYF. CDR3 nucleotide sequence: TGTGCCAGCAGCCCCCCCCAGGGTGCGAGTGTCTACGAGCAGTACTTC.

This clonotype was detected once. This chain joins TRBV2 and TRBJ1-1; 7 bases line up with TRBD1. The CDR3 length is 14 residues. V shed 8 bases, J shed 2 bases, and the junction held 8 bases outside the gene matches. Per germline, CDR1 SNHLY and CDR2 FYNNEI. The CDR3 is CASGGTASNTEAFF. The CDR3 coding sequence is TGTGCCAGCGGGGGGACAGCGTCCAACACTGAAGCTTTCTTT.